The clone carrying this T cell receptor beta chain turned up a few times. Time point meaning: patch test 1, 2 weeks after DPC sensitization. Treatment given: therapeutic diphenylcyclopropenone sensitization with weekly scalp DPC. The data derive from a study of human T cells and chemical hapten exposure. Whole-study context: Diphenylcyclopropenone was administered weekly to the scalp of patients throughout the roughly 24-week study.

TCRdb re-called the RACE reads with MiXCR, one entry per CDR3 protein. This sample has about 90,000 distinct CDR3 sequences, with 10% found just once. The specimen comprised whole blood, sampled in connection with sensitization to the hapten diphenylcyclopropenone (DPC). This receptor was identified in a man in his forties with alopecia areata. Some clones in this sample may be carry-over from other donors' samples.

The CDR3 DNA reads as TGCAGCGTTGAGGGACACCGGGGACTGTTTTTT. Its protein is CSVEGHRGLFF. This chain uses TRBV29-1 with TRBJ1-4; perhaps TRBD1 as D (6 bases). In germline, CDR1 is SQVTM, CDR2 ANQGSEA. The CDR3 extends over 11 amino acids. V was clipped by 3 bases and J by 13 bases, with 12 bases between them.